These 4 T cell receptor beta chains were all obtained from the same sample, sequenced in a study of blood T cell repertoires in COVID-19. The protocol was immunoSEQ multiplex PCR, while the TCRdb copy is restricted to in-frame clones and leaves out a portion. The table records 150,000 to 200,000 clones, around 90% of them present only once. The specimen was peripheral blood. The source is a man aged 50-59 years with acute or convalescent COVID-19.

The CDR3 region has the DNA TGTGCCAGTAGTCCAAGACAGGGACGAGGGGGTGCTGAAGCTTTCTTT. Translating it yields CASSPRQGRGGAEAFF. The chain joins TRBV19 to TRBJ1-1; TRBD1 aligns across 7 bases. The CDR3 runs to 16 residues. The trim removed 5 bases at V and 6 bases at J, leaving 15 bases unmatched. Looked up from germline, CDR1 is LNHDA and CDR2 is SQIVND (reference sequence).

The genes are TRBV9 and TRBJ2-2, with D hard to call. This CDR3 is built from 15 residues. Per the germline V gene, CDR1 is SGDLS and CDR2 is YYNGEE. Trimming removed 0 bases at V and 1 base at J, with 7 bases between. CDR3: CASSVEHGNTGELFF. Here the CDR3 DNA reads TGTGCCAGCAGCGTAGAGCATGGGAACACCGGGGAGCTGTTTTTT.

The chain has TRBV10-3 and TRBJ2-7, with D maybe TRBD1 (5 bases). Germline assignment: CDR1 ENHRY and CDR2 SYGVKD. The CDR3 is 12 amino acids. Between the trimmed V and J ends, which lost 4 bases and 4 bases, there was a span of 8 bases. CDR3 nucleotides: TGTGCCATCAGTGCCTCAGGGTACGAGCAGTACGTC. Amino acids: CAISASGYEQYV.

The V gene is TRBV5-1, the J gene TRBJ2-2, with 7 bases matching TRBD1. This CDR3 has 14 amino acids. Germline assignment: CDR1 SGHRS and CDR2 YFSETQ. The junction had 4 bases not matched to a gene; V was cut back by 4 bases and J by 4 bases. The CDR3 is CASSRQGITGELFF. In DNA, the CDR3 is TGCGCCAGCAGCCGACAGGGCATCACCGGGGAGCTGTTTTTT. Variable domain in full (rest from reference TRBV5-1 and TRBJ2-2): KAGVTQTPRYLIKTRGQQVTLSCSPISGHRSVSWYQQTPGQGLQFLFEYFSETQRNKGNFPGRFSGRQFSNSRSEMNVSTLELGDSALYLCASSRQGITGELFFGEGSRLTVL.